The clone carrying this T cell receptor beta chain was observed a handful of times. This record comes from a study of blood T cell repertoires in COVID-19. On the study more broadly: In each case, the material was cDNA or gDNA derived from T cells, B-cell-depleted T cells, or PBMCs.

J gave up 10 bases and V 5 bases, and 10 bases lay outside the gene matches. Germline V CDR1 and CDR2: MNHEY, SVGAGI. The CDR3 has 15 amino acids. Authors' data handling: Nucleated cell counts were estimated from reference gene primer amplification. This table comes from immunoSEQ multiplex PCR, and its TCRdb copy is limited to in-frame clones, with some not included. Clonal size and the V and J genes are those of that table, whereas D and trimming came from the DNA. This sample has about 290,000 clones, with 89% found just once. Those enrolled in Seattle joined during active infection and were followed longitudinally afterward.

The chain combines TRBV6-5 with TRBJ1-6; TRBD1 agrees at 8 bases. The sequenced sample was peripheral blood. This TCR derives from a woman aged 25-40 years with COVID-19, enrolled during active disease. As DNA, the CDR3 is TGTGCCAGCAGTACTTCAAGGACAGGGATATCACCCCTCCACTTT. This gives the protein CASSTSRTGISPLHF.